This TCR beta chain was found in a study of CD8+CD57+ T cells in acquired aplastic anemia. This clonotype was counted ten times or more. The antigen is unknown. CD8+CD57+ cell expansion, shown by flow cytometry, had occurred in the patients selected for sequencing. V was shortened by 2 bases and J by 4 bases, with 11 bases between the two germline ends. Germline values: CDR1 SGHTA, CDR2 FQGTGA. The CDR3 sequence is 14 residues long. Genomic DNA templated the TCR beta VDJ and CDR3 profiling. From the reads, TCRdb called clonotypes with MiXCR, one entry per CDR3 protein. The table has about 200,000 distinct CDR3 sequences, around 49% seen once; the top ten hold approximately 20%. The study's findings and limits: Controls and patients did not differ significantly in CD8+ Simpson's diversity. A set of 25 to 30 CD8+ CDR3 sequences was shared between patients and controls, and these sequences appeared highly expressed in patients.

This chain connects TRBV7-3 to TRBJ1-1; possible D gene TRBD1, 6 bases. The sample comprised sorted CD4+, CD8+, or CD8+CD57+ T cells (not recorded which) from PBMCs. The clonotype comes from a human donor with aplastic anemia. CDR3 loop: CASSLSRGGTEAFF. The CDR3 nucleotides read TGTGCCAGCAGCTTATCGAGGGGGGGCACTGAAGCTTTCTTT.